The 2 T cell receptor beta chains below were found in one sample sequenced in a study of OX40 agonist ivuxolimab in advanced cancers. Method: immunoSEQ multiplex PCR; TCRdb's copy keeps in-frame clones and lacks some. The sample has roughly 56,000 clones; around 88% are singletons. Sequencing used CD4+ or CD8+ T cells sorted from blood, obtained in a trial of the OX40 agonist ivuxolimab. All receptors derive from an adult with an advanced solid tumor such as melanoma, head and neck, liver or kidney cancer.

DNA for the CDR3: TGTGCCAGCAGCCCACGGACCGTCTACAATGAGCAGTTCTTC. Amino acids: CASSPRTVYNEQFF. The J gene is TRBJ2-1, the V gene TRBV2; D is unresolved. This CDR3 contains 14 residues. The germline V and J ends were trimmed by 6 bases and 3 bases, with 12 bases remaining between them. Per the germline V gene, CDR1 is SNHLY and CDR2 is FYNNEI.

This clone came up a few times. The chain joins TRBV4-2 to TRBJ2-7; weak D call: TRBD2 (5 bases). The CDR3 is 13 residues long. CDR1 and CDR2 from the germline V gene are LGHNA and YNFKEQ. V lost 0 bases and J lost 6, with 9 bases in between. The DNA of the CDR3 is TGTGCCAGCAGCCAAGATTTGAGGGCCGAGCAGTACTTC. Translation gives CASSQDLRAEQYF.